This T cell receptor beta chain was profiled in a study of blood T cell repertoires in COVID-19. Study summary: Italy, Spain and the United States were the sources of the convalescent and acute COVID-19 samples. The cDNA or gDNA used as material had been derived from T cells, B-cell-depleted T cells, or PBMCs.

The CDR3 runs to 17 residues. Germline CDR1 reads MNHEY; CDR2 reads SVGEGT. V was clipped by 5 bases and J by 4 bases, with 21 bases between them. How the authors handled the data: Amplification from reference gene primers served as the basis for estimated nucleated cell counts. TCRdb keeps only in-frame clones here, not all; method: immunoSEQ multiplex PCR. V, J and clone size were drawn from that table, and D and trimming were deduced from the DNA. The sample holds about 53,000 clones, around nine tenths seen once. The chain has TRBV6-2 or TRBV6-3 and TRBJ1-5, with a tentative D call TRBD1 (6 bases). The TCR originated in a human donor in a cohort sampled during active COVID-19. Sequenced material: peripheral blood. The CDR3 DNA sequence: TGTGCCAGCAGTAACTACCCGTCAGGGGCGGTAAATCAGCCCCAGCATTTT. Encoded protein: CASSNYPSGAVNQPQHF.